Following are 22 T cell receptor beta chains from one sample sequenced in a study of OX40 agonist ivuxolimab in advanced cancers. Libraries were prepared by immunoSEQ multiplex PCR; TCRdb keeps only in-frame clonotypes and omits some of them. The table shows 45,000 to 60,000 clones, with approximately 85% occurring only once. Sequenced here: CD4+ or CD8+ T cells sorted from blood, sampled in a trial of the OX40 agonist ivuxolimab. The receptors shown here come from an adult with an advanced solid tumor such as melanoma, head and neck, liver or kidney cancer.

DNA for the CDR3: TGTGCCAGTAGGATCAGCGGGAGGCGAGAGCAGTTCTTC. This codes for CASRISGRREQFF. V and J are TRBV19 and TRBJ2-1, with 9 bases matching TRBD2. CDR1 is LNHDA, CDR2 SQIVND, per germline (reference sequence). V lost 6 bases and J lost 10; bases outside the gene matches: 7. This CDR3 has 13 residues. Together with reference TRBV19 and TRBJ2-1, the CDR3 gives the full variable domain: DGGITQSPKYLFRKEGQNVTLSCEQNLNHDAMYWYRQDPGQGLRLIYYSQIVNDFQKGDIAEGYSVSREKKESFPLTVTSAQKNPTAFYLCASRISGRREQFFGPGTRLTVL.

V gene TRBV4-2 combines with J gene TRBJ2-7; 9 bases line up with TRBD2. The CDR3 is 15 amino acids. The ends lost 1 base at V and 0 bases at J; junction bases unmatched: 1. CDR1 and CDR2 from the germline V gene are LGHNA and YNFKEQ. The CDR3 is CASSQVSGSSYEQYF. CDR3 nucleotides: TGTGCCAGCAGCCAAGTTAGCGGGAGCTCCTACGAGCAGTACTTC.

The rearrangement joins TRBV10-1 to TRBJ2-3; TRBD2 aligns across 9 bases. The CDR3 runs to 16 residues. With 0 bases clipped from V and 8 bases from J, the junction kept 9 bases outside the gene matches. CDR1 is WNHNN, CDR2 SYGVQD, per germline (reference sequence). CDR3 sequence reads: CASSESEVAGVGTQYF. The CDR3 DNA reads TGCGCCAGCAGTGAGTCGGAGGTAGCGGGAGTGGGTACGCAGTATTTT.

This chain links TRBV7-6 with TRBJ2-2, with a weak D call TRBD1 (6 bases). Trimming took 2 bases from V and 0 from J, leaving 13 bases between them. Germline loops: CDR1 SGHVS, CDR2 FNYEAQ. The CDR3 sequence is 17 residues long. CDR3 sequence reads: CASSLSSGQANTGELFF. The CDR3 DNA is TGTGCCAGCAGCTTATCGTCGGGACAAGCGAACACCGGGGAGCTGTTTTTT.

The chain is built from TRBV10-3 and TRBJ1-1, with 9 bases lining up with TRBD1. The V gene's germline CDR1 is ENHRY and CDR2 SYGVKD. Unmatched junction bases numbered 4, after V lost 8 bases and J lost 0 bases. CDR3 length equals 14 residues. CDR3 region: CAIGGQGMNTEAFF. Here the CDR3 DNA reads TGTGCCATCGGGGGACAGGGCATGAACACTGAAGCTTTCTTT.

This chain uses TRBV7-2 with TRBJ2-2; D is unresolved. The CDR3 is 14 residues long. Trimming left V 3 bases short and J 1 base short, with 6 bases between. Germline V gives CDR1 SGHTA, CDR2 FQGNSA. DNA of the CDR3: TGTGCCAGCAGCTTTCTAGGGAACACCGGGGAGCTGTTTTTT. It specifies CASSFLGNTGELFF.

V is TRBV11-1 and J is TRBJ2-4; D is ambiguous. Trimming pared 3 bases from V and 0 bases from J, leaving 9 bases between. Germline CDR1 is SGHAT and CDR2 is FQDESV (reference sequence). The CDR3 loop spans 15 amino acids. Here the CDR3 reads CASSLSNLAKNIQYF. CDR3 DNA: TGTGCCAGCAGCTTGAGCAATCTAGCCAAAAACATTCAGTACTTC.

With respect to this clone: At the DNA level, this CDR3 is encoded by other sequences in the same sample as well. V gene TRBV9 combines with J gene TRBJ2-5, with 10 positions matching TRBD1. CDR1 is SGDLS and CDR2 is YYNGEE in the germline V gene. The length of the CDR3 is 14 residues. The junction had 3 bases not matched to a gene; V was cut back by 3 bases and J by 4 bases. CDR3 DNA sequence: TGTGCCAGCAGCGGACAGGGGGCCGGAGAGACCCAGTACTTC. As protein: CASSGQGAGETQYF.

The chain combines TRBV7-9 with TRBJ1-2; D is unresolved. The CDR3 spans 14 residues. The V gene lost 5 bases and the J gene lost 4 bases, with 14 bases spanning the gap. Germline V gives CDR1 SEHNR, CDR2 FQNEAQ (reference sequence). The CDR3, as DNA: TGTGCCAGCAGCCCCCGGGTGGCGGTCTATGGCTACACCTTC. As protein: CASSPRVAVYGYTF. The full variable domain, with the rest looked up from reference TRBV7-9 and TRBJ1-2, is DTGVSQNPRHKITKRGQNVTFRCDPISEHNRLYWYRQTLGQGPEFLTYFQNEAQLEKSRLLSDRFSAERPKGSFSTLEIQRTEQGDSAMYLCASSPRVAVYGYTFGSGTRLTVV.

This rearrangement joins TRBV6-5 to TRBJ2-7; D may correspond to TRBD1 or TRBD2 (5 bases each). Germline assignment: CDR1 MNHEY and CDR2 SVGAGI. The CDR3 totals 14 residues. Deletions cut 2 bases from V and 3 bases from J, with 11 bases between. The CDR3 protein is CASSYGGAYYEQYF. CDR3 nucleotide sequence: TGTGCCAGCAGTTACGGGGGAGCCTACTACGAGCAGTACTTC.

The CDR3 protein is CASSLVRGNTEAFF. The CDR3 DNA sequence: TGTGCCAGCAGCTTAGTTAGAGGGAACACTGAAGCTTTCTTT. The rearrangement uses TRBV11-2 and TRBJ1-1; D gene uncertain. CDR1 SGHAT and CDR2 FQNNGV come from the germline V gene. V lost 1 base and J 1 base, leaving 7 bases between the germline ends. The CDR3 spans 14 residues.

This chain joins TRBV30 and TRBJ1-2; D is uncertain. CDR1 GTSNPN and CDR2 SVGIG come from the germline V gene (reference sequence). Between the trimmed V and J ends, which lost 4 bases and 0 bases, there was a span of 12 bases. This CDR3 has 14 residues. In nucleotides, the CDR3 is TGTGCCTGGACATACACCGTGACTAACTATGGCTACACCTTC. Protein: CAWTYTVTNYGYTF.

This clone was detected a few times. V usage is TRBV5-4 and J usage is TRBJ2-2, with D possibly being TRBD1 (5 bases). Per the germline V gene, CDR1 is SGHNT and CDR2 is YYREEE (reference sequence). Trimming left V 7 bases short and J 3 bases short, with 13 bases between. This CDR3 spans 14 amino acids. The CDR3, as DNA: TGTGCCAGCCGGGTCCAGGGATACACCGGGGAGCTGTTTTTT. Its protein is CASRVQGYTGELFF. The variable domain in full, with the rest retrieved from reference TRBV5-4 and TRBJ2-2, is ETGVTQSPTHLIKTRGQQVTLRCSSQSGHNTVSWYQQALGQGPQFIFQYYREEENGRGNFPPRFSGLQFPNYSSELNVNALELDDSALYLCASRVQGYTGELFFGEGSRLTVL.

V and J are TRBV7-3 and TRBJ2-1; D unclear. Trimming took 2 bases from V and 1 from J, leaving 9 bases between them. The germline V gene encodes CDR1 SGHTA and CDR2 FQGTGA. This CDR3 is 15 amino acids long. The CDR3 reads CASSLDGGSYNEQFF. The CDR3 coding sequence is TGTGCCAGCAGCTTAGACGGCGGTTCCTACAATGAGCAGTTCTTC.

The rearrangement joins TRBV27 to TRBJ2-1; D is unclear. The V gene lost 7 bases and the J gene lost 3 bases, with 13 bases spanning the gap. There are 14 residues in the CDR3. Germline V gene data show CDR1 as MNHEY and CDR2 as SMNVEV (reference sequence). CDR3 sequence (DNA): TGTGCCAGCACCCTCGGGTCCCACTACAATGAGCAGTTCTTC. Its protein product is CASTLGSHYNEQFF.

The chain carries TRBV7-9 and TRBJ1-5; 8 nucleotides align to TRBD1. Germline V CDR1 and CDR2: SEHNR, FQNEAQ (reference sequence). The length of the CDR3 is 14 residues. V lost 3 bases to trimming and J lost 9 bases; unmatched junction nucleotides: 7. This CDR3 reads CASSFDRGPTPQHF. As DNA, the CDR3 is TGTGCCAGCAGCTTCGACAGGGGCCCCACGCCCCAGCATTTT. The full variable domain, completed using reference TRBV7-9 and TRBJ1-5, is DTGVSQNPRHKITKRGQNVTFRCDPISEHNRLYWYRQTLGQGPEFLTYFQNEAQLEKSRLLSDRFSAERPKGSFSTLEIQRTEQGDSAMYLCASSFDRGPTPQHFGDGTRLSIL.

The genes are TRBV6-5 and TRBJ1-1; D perhaps matches TRBD1 (6 bases). V shed 0 bases and J shed 8 bases, with 16 bases lying between them. Germline-derived CDR1 and CDR2 are MNHEY and SVGAGI. This CDR3 has 15 amino acids. CDR3 sequence (DNA): TGTGCCAGCAGTTACTCGAGGGGGTGGACGGAGGAAGCTTTCTTT. It codes for CASSYSRGWTEEAFF.

J is TRBJ2-5 and V is TRBV10-3; no clear D gene. This CDR3 is 11 amino acids long. Per germline, CDR1 ENHRY and CDR2 SYGVKD. V lost 8 bases and J 1 base, leaving 5 bases between the germline ends. The CDR3 DNA is TGTGCCATCGGGGTCCAAGAGACCCAGTACTTC. The encoded protein is CAIGVQETQYF.

This clone was detected once. The chain is built from TRBV10-1 and TRBJ2-1; 11 bases match TRBD2. This CDR3 is built from 15 residues. V was clipped by 3 bases and J by 9 bases; unmatched bases: 7. Germline V lookup: CDR1 WNHNN, CDR2 SYGVQD (reference sequence). Here the CDR3 DNA reads TGCGCCAGCAGTGATCAACTAGCGGGAGACGGTGAGCAGTTCTTC. It encodes CASSDQLAGDGEQFF.

This chain connects TRBV6-6 to TRBJ2-7; TRBD2 agrees at 8 bases. The ends lost 6 bases at V and 2 bases at J; junction bases unmatched: 6. Germline V lookup: CDR1 MNHNY, CDR2 SVGAGI (reference sequence). This CDR3 region has 14 residues. CDR3 loop: CASSSQGLAYEQYF. The DNA of the CDR3 is TGTGCCAGCAGCTCCCAGGGACTAGCCTACGAGCAGTACTTC.

This chain links TRBV5-4 with TRBJ2-3; no clear D gene. The CDR3 contains 15 residues. Looked up from germline, CDR1 is SGHNT and CDR2 is YYREEE (reference sequence). V lost 2 bases to trimming and J lost 8 bases, with 18 bases between them. The CDR3 protein is CASSFPLDPIGTQYF. The CDR3, as DNA: TGTGCCAGCAGCTTCCCCCTTGACCCCATCGGTACGCAGTATTTT.

The gene calls are TRBV5-5 and TRBJ1-2, with 10 bases identical to TRBD1. CDR3 length equals 17 residues. Germline-derived CDR1 and CDR2 are SGHKS and YYEKEE (reference sequence). V was clipped by 4 bases and J by 1 base; unmatched bases: 10. For the CDR3, the DNA is TGTGCCAGCAGCGCCGGGACAGGGGCGCTACTTAACTATGGCTACACCTTC. This encodes CASSAGTGALLNYGYTF.